Detailed here is one TCR beta chain. This clone appeared a single time. This receptor's antigen is unknown. No base quality values were provided; no much bigger clone lies one nucleotide off. This record belongs to a study of lymphopenia after photon versus proton radiotherapy (dated by TCRdb to about 2019). For context, the study as a whole: The immunological effects of photon versus proton radiation therapy were compared in patients with gastrointestinal tumors who developed high-grade lymphopenia. A cohort of about 22 patients with gastrointestinal tumors who received either photon or proton therapy and subsequently developed lymphopenia was included. The goal of the study was to describe how the two radiation modalities differ in their effects on the immune system. Overall results and qualifications from the work: After the lymphocyte count nadir, oligoclonal expansion, especially of CD8+ Temra cells, was observed in photon-treated repertoires, and the drop in diversity was driven by this expansion. Across the cohort, an inverse correlation was found between a larger post-nadir drop in TCR diversity and overall survival time among patients who died. Proton-treated patients stayed relatively stable during treatment, while photon-treated patients lost naive T cells and TCR diversity and gained effector/memory populations. The survival association was assessed only in patients who died, and better survival with proton therapy was presented by the authors as a possibility rather than a demonstrated result.

Counted from cysteine to phenylalanine, this CDR3 has 16 amino acids. Only CDR3 DNA remains: 48 bases, in frame from the first base. The germline V gene (reference sequence) specifies SGHKS as CDR1 and YYEKEE as CDR2. V is clipped by 0 bases and J by 6 bases, and the sequence between their germline boundaries is 17 bases long. The library was produced with the immunoSEQ multiplex PCR assay. Deep sequencing of rearranged TCR beta loci, alongside multiparametric flow cytometry, was used to profile T cell repertoires. Drawn from immuneACCESS, this table holds only the in-frame rearrangements with V and J called that TCRdb kept. Clones are partly lost; checked studies trace under half to an unresolved V gene and leave the rest unexplained. The sample table holds tens of thousands of clones, of which roughly 85% were seen once. Of the sample, 21% falls within the top ten clones.

This specimen was peripheral blood, taken from a patient treated with proton-based radiotherapy. This receptor chain uses TRBV5-5 and TRBJ2-3; TRBD1 might be the D gene, on 6 matching bases. The receptor was isolated from a woman between 65 and 79 years old with pancreatic cancer. CDR3 region: CASSLGSGVNRDTQYF. The nucleotide sequence reads TGTGCCAGCAGCTTGGGGTCAGGGGTCAATAGGGATACGCAGTATTTT.